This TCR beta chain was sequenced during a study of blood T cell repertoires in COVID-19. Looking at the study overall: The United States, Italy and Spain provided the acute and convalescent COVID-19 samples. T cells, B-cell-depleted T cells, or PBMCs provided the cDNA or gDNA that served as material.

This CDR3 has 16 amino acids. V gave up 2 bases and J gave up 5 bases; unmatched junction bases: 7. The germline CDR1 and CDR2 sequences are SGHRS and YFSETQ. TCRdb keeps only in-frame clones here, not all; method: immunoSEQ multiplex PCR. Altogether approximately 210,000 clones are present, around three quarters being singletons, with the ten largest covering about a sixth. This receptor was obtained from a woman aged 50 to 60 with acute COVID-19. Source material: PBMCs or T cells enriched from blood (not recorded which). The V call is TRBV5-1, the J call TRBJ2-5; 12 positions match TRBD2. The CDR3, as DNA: TGCGCCAGCAGCTTAATGCTAGCGGGGGGGCCCGAGACCCAGTACTTC. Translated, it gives CASSLMLAGGPETQYF. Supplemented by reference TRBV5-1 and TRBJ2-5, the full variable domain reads KAGVTQTPRYLIKTRGQQVTLSCSPISGHRSVSWYQQTPGQGLQFLFEYFSETQRNKGNFPGRFSGRQFSNSRSEMNVSTLELGDSALYLCASSLMLAGGPETQYFGPGTRLLVL.